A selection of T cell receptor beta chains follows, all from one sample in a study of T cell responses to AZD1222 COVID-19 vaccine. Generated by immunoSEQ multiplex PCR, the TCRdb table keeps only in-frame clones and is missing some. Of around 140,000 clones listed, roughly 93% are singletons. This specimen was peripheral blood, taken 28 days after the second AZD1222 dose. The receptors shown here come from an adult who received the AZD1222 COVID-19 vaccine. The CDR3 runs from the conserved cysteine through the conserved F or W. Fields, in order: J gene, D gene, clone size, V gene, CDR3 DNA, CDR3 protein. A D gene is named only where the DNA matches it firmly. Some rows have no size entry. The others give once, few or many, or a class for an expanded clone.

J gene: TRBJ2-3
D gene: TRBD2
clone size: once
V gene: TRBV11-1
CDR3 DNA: TGTGCCAGCAGCATCATAGCGGGAGGCGTGGGAGATACGCAGTATTTT
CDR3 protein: CASSIIAGGVGDTQYF

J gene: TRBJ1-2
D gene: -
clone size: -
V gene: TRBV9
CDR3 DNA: TGTGCCAGCAGCCCCCAGCCGGACCCTTATGGCTACACCTTC
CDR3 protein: CASSPQPDPYGYTF

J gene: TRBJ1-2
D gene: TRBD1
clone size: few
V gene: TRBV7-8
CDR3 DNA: TGTGCCAGCAGCGTAGGACAGGGGCAGCCCTATGGCTACACCTTC
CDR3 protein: CASSVGQGQPYGYTF

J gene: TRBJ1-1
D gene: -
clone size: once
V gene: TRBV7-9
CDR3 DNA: TGTGCCAGCAGCTTAGCAACTGAAGCTTTCTTT
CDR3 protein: CASSLATEAFF

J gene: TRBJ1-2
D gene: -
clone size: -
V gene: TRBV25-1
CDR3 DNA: TGTGCCAGCAGTGCTGGGGGACGGAGATATGGCTACACCTTC
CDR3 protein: CASSAGGRRYGYTF

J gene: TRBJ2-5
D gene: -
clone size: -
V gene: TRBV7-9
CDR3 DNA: TGTGCCAGCAGCTCCCTCAGGGGAGGGGAGACCCAGTACTTC
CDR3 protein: CASSSLRGGETQYF

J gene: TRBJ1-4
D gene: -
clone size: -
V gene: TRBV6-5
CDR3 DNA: TGTGCCAGCAGTTACTCCCCGGGGGGGGCGGAGAAACTGTTTTTT
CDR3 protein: CASSYSPGGAEKLFF

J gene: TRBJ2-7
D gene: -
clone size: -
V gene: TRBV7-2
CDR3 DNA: TGTGCCAGCAGCTCCACGAGGGCCGGGGAGCAGTACTTC
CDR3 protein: CASSSTRAGEQYF

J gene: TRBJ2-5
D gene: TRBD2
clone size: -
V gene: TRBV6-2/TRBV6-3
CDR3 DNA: TGTGCCAGCAGTTCGGGGAATGGGCGGGAGTACCAAGAGACCCAGTACTTC
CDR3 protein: CASSSGNGREYQETQYF

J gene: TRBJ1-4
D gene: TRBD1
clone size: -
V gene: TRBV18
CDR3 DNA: TGTGCCAGCTCACCCCGGACAGGGTATGAAAAACTGTTTTTT
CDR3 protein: CASSPRTGYEKLFF

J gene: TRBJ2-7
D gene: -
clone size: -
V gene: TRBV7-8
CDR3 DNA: TGTGCCAGCAGCTTCCCTGGGGGCGAGCAGTACTTC
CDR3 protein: CASSFPGGEQYF

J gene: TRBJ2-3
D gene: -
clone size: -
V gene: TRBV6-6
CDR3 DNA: TGTGCCAGCAGCCCTTGGCCCCGCACAGATACGCAGTATTTT
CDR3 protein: CASSPWPRTDTQYF

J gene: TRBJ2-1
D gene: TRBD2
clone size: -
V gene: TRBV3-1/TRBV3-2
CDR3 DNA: TGTGCCACAATGGGACCGGGACTAGCGGGAAAGTCTTGGGCGAATGAGCAGTTCTTC
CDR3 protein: CATMGPGLAGKSWANEQFF

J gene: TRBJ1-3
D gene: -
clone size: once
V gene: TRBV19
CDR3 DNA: TGTGCCAGCACGTCCTCGCACTCTGGAAACACCATATATTTT
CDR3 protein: CASTSSHSGNTIYF

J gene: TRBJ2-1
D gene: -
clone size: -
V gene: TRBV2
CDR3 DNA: TGTGCCAGCAGTGGAGACTCCGGCTACAATGAGCAGTTCTTC
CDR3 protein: CASSGDSGYNEQFF

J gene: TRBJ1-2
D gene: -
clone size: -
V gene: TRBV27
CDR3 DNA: TGTGCCAGCAGTTTCGGACAGCCCGCACTTTATGGCTACACCTTC
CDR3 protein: CASSFGQPALYGYTF